The 20 T cell receptor beta chains given below trace back to one sample, sequenced in a study of blood T cell repertoires in COVID-19. Some clones are missing from TCRdb's copy, which holds only in-frame ones; the method was immunoSEQ multiplex PCR. The data hold fewer than 150,000 clones, with more than 80% observed a single time. The sequenced sample was peripheral blood. These receptors came from a human donor in a cohort sampled during active COVID-19.

This chain links TRBV6-6 with TRBJ2-2; no clear D. The length of the CDR3 is 14 residues. V gave up 5 bases and J gave up 4 bases, with 11 bases separating them. CDR1 is MNHNY, CDR2 SVGAGI, per germline (reference sequence). Here the CDR3 DNA reads TGTGCCAGCAGTCCTCCCCAGGTCACCGGGGAGCTGTTTTTT. As protein: CASSPPQVTGELFF.

J is TRBJ1-3 and V is TRBV19; 10 nucleotides line up with TRBD1. Germline values: CDR1 LNHDA, CDR2 SQIVND (reference sequence). Trimming cost V 5 bases and J 5 bases; bases outside gene matches: 15. The CDR3 totals 18 residues. CDR3 bases: TGTGCCAGTAGTTCTTCCGGGACAGGGGACACAAAAAGAAACACCATATATTTT. It encodes CASSSSGTGDTKRNTIYF. The variable domain in full, with the rest retrieved from reference TRBV19 and TRBJ1-3, is DGGITQSPKYLFRKEGQNVTLSCEQNLNHDAMYWYRQDPGQGLRLIYYSQIVNDFQKGDIAEGYSVSREKKESFPLTVTSAQKNPTAFYLCASSSSGTGDTKRNTIYFGEGSWLTVV.

V and J are TRBV5-6 and TRBJ2-2; 8 bases are a match to TRBD1. Germline V lookup: CDR1 SGHDT, CDR2 YYEEEE. The CDR3 sequence is 18 residues long. V shed 2 bases, J shed 2 bases, and the junction held 11 bases outside the gene matches. In nucleotides, the CDR3 is TGTGCCAGCAGCTTAGTGTTCGGTACAGGGGGAAACACCGGGGAGCTGTTTTTT. It yields the protein CASSLVFGTGGNTGELFF.

In its sample, this clone was seen once. The chain carries TRBV7-3 and TRBJ1-6; D perhaps matches TRBD1 (6 bases). The germline V and J ends were trimmed by 8 bases and 10 bases, with 15 bases remaining between them. Germline CDR1 reads SGHTA; CDR2 reads FQGTGA. The CDR3 contains 13 residues. The CDR3 coding sequence is TGTGCCAGCGGATGGACAGTCCGGTCACCCCTCCACTTT. Protein sequence: CASGWTVRSPLHF.

This chain uses TRBV2 with TRBJ2-3, with TRBD2 matching over 8 bases. Looked up from germline, CDR1 is SNHLY and CDR2 is FYNNEI. Trimming at V came to 4 bases and at J to 3 bases, leaving 15 bases not matched to a gene. The CDR3 has 18 amino acids. CDR3 sequence (DNA): TGTGCCAGCAGTGCCCAAACCCCGGGACTAGGGCGTACAGATACGCAGTATTTT. Translated: CASSAQTPGLGRTDTQYF.

J is TRBJ1-3 and V is TRBV30, with unresolved D. This CDR3 has 15 residues. V gave up 2 bases and J gave up 0 bases, with 11 bases separating them. Looked up from germline, CDR1 is GTSNPN and CDR2 is SVGIG (reference sequence). The CDR3 bases are TGTGCCTGGAGTATCGGGTCCTCCTCTGGAAACACCATATATTTT. It yields the protein CAWSIGSSSGNTIYF.

This clone occurred once. The genes are TRBV5-4 and TRBJ2-3; 8 bases match TRBD1. Germline CDR1 reads SGHNT; CDR2 reads YYREEE (reference sequence). V was pared by 1 base and J by 0 bases, with 4 bases of the junction left unmatched. The CDR3 contains 16 residues. CDR3 nucleotide sequence: TGTGCCAGCAGCTTGAGCCAGGGGGCTAGCACAGATACGCAGTATTTT. It is translated as CASSLSQGASTDTQYF.

This chain connects TRBV10-3 to TRBJ1-1, with TRBD1 matching over 7 bases. V lost 3 bases, J lost 3 bases, and 4 bases stayed unmatched. CDR3 length: 14 amino acids. Germline lookup yields CDR1 ENHRY and CDR2 SYGVKD. As DNA, the CDR3 is TGTGCCATCAGTGACTACAGGGGACACACTGAAGCTTTCTTT. Translating gives CAISDYRGHTEAFF.

This rearrangement joins TRBV7-2 to TRBJ1-2; 9 bases agree with TRBD1. The V gene end was trimmed by 4 bases and the J gene end by 7 bases; junction bases not matched to a gene: 7. The CDR3 covers 14 residues. The germline gives CDR1 SGHTA, CDR2 FQGNSA. The CDR3 protein is CASSSPGQGTGYTF. The CDR3 region has the DNA TGTGCCAGCAGCTCACCGGGACAGGGCACTGGCTACACCTTC.

This chain links TRBV19 with TRBJ2-1, with 9 bases identical to TRBD2. V shed 1 base, J shed 8 bases, and the junction held 6 bases outside the gene matches. The CDR3 is 15 residues long. CDR1 LNHDA and CDR2 SQIVND come from the germline V gene (reference sequence). The CDR3 DNA follows: TGTGCCAGTAGTATAGCGAGCGGGGGGCTATATGAGCAGTTCTTC. This translates into CASSIASGGLYEQFF.

There are a few counts of this clone. The genes are TRBV6-5 and TRBJ2-1; D possibly corresponds to TRBD2 (5 bases). CDR3 size: 13 residues. With 1 base removed from V and 5 bases from J, the gap between germline ends came to 6 bases. Germline CDR1 and CDR2: MNHEY and SVGAGI. The CDR3 DNA reads as TGTGCCAGCAGTTACTACGGGAACAATGAGCAGTTCTTC. Protein: CASSYYGNNEQFF.

The J gene is TRBJ1-4, the V gene TRBV5-1, with D maybe TRBD1 (6 bases). Germline V lookup: CDR1 SGHRS, CDR2 YFSETQ. The CDR3 sequence is 16 residues long. Trimming stripped 3 bases from V and 7 bases from J, with 19 bases between. For the CDR3, the DNA is TGCGCCAGCAGCTATACAACGGCGGGGGGGCGTGAAAAACTGTTTTTT. Translated, it gives CASSYTTAGGREKLFF.

The chain employs TRBV7-3 and TRBJ2-1, with 7 bases aligning to TRBD1. This CDR3 contains 13 residues. CDR1 and CDR2 (germline): SGHTA, FQGTGA. V shed 5 bases, J shed 8 bases, and the junction held 6 bases outside the gene matches. The CDR3 region has the DNA TGTGCCAGCAGCCGAGACAGGGTAGATGAGCAGTTCTTC. Protein product: CASSRDRVDEQFF. The complete variable domain, with remaining parts taken from reference TRBV7-3 and TRBJ2-1, reads GAGVSQTPSNKVTEKGKYVELRCDPISGHTALYWYRQSLGQGPEFLIYFQGTGAADDSGLPNDRFFAVRPEGSVSTLKIQRTERGDSAVYLCASSRDRVDEQFFGPGTRLTVL.

About this clone: The DNA is omitted, as the CDR3 cannot be located on it reliably, and the CDR3 follows TCRdb's listing. The CDR3 here is CASSFRGRGGETQYF. The genes are TRBV7-2 and TRBJ2-5; TRBD2, the table's D call, was not compared with the DNA. CDR1 SGHTA and CDR2 FQGNSA come from the germline V gene. From its first to its last residue, the CDR3 has 15 amino acids.

CDR3 sequence: CASSLDRYEQYV. The CDR3 bases are TGTGCCAGCAGCTTGGACAGATACGAGCAGTACGTC. The rearrangement joins TRBV5-4 to TRBJ2-7; D remains ambiguous. With 0 bases removed from V and 4 bases from J, the gap between germline ends came to 5 bases. Germline assignment: CDR1 SGHNT and CDR2 YYREEE (reference sequence). The CDR3 is made up of 12 amino acids.

The gene calls are TRBV24-1 and TRBJ1-2, with TRBD1 identical over 9 bases. This CDR3 has 15 amino acids. The trim removed 5 bases at V and 4 bases at J, leaving 7 bases unmatched. Germline V gene sequence: CDR1 KGHDR, CDR2 SFDVKD. The CDR3 region is CATSASGQGPYGYTF. CDR3 sequence (DNA): TGTGCCACCAGTGCATCGGGACAGGGTCCCTATGGCTACACCTTC.

V gene TRBV5-1 combines with J gene TRBJ1-2; D is uncertain. This CDR3 has 16 residues. Germline CDR1 reads SGHRS; CDR2 reads YFSETQ. V was cut by 1 base and J by 5 bases, with 18 bases left in between. The DNA of the CDR3 is TGCGCCAGCAGCTTGTCCCCGGTGGAGGGATTGTATGGCTACACCTTC. It codes for CASSLSPVEGLYGYTF.

V is TRBV27 and J is TRBJ1-1; tentatively, D is TRBD1 (6 bases). V was clipped by 5 bases and J by 1 base, with 20 bases between them. CDR3 size: 17 residues. Germline CDR1 MNHEY, CDR2 SMNVEV (reference sequence). The CDR3 reads CASSPTFTGRGNTEAFF. The CDR3 DNA reads as TGTGCCAGCAGTCCGACTTTTACAGGGAGGGGGAACACTGAAGCTTTCTTT.

The chain couples TRBV9 to TRBJ2-1; TRBD2 agrees at 16 bases. Unmatched junction bases numbered 4, after V lost 4 bases and J lost 6 bases. The CDR3 is 16 residues long. CDR1 is SGDLS, CDR2 YYNGEE, per germline. As DNA, the CDR3 is TGTGCCAGCAGCACGGGACTAGCGGGAGGGCTCAATGAGCAGTTCTTC. Amino acids: CASSTGLAGGLNEQFF.

The V call is TRBV9, the J call TRBJ1-1; 7 nucleotides line up with TRBD1. Germline trimming cut 0 bases from V and 5 bases from J; bases unmatched to any gene: 4. The CDR3 has 14 amino acids. Germline CDR1 and CDR2: SGDLS and YYNGEE. The CDR3 nucleotides read TGTGCCAGCAGCGTAGCAGGGGGTGGGACTGAAGCTTTCTTT. Protein product: CASSVAGGGTEAFF.